This T cell receptor (beta chain) stems from a study of T-cell reconstitution after alpha-beta-depleted transplantation in children. Germline lookup yields CDR1 SGHKS and CDR2 YYEKEE (reference sequence). The CDR3 extends over 13 amino acids. V was shortened by 0 bases and J by 9 bases, with 10 bases between the two germline ends. A TCRbeta library incorporating unique molecular identifiers was prepared. In TCRdb, the PCR reads were re-called with MiXCR into one record per CDR3 protein. Of 130,000 or so distinct CDR3 sequences listed, about 9.5% are singletons. The study, taken as a whole, reports: From newly produced T cells came most of the T-cell counts and diversity one year after transplant. Several hundred expanded graft clones reportedly gave rise to the alpha-beta T cells present about two months after transplant.

The sample holds a few counts of this clonotype. Its antigen is not identified. The chain carries TRBV5-5 and TRBJ2-1, with a weak D call TRBD1 (5 bases). The source is a girl in the first two years of life who had a stem cell transplant for combined immunodeficiency, so the T cells may come from the graft donor. Here the sequenced sample was PBMCs, mostly from graft donor cells, taken 180 days after TCRalphabeta/CD19-depleted stem cell transplant. The CDR3 nucleotides read TGTGCCAGCAGCTTGGGGGGCGCGGTTGAGCAGTTCTTC. The encoded protein is CASSLGGAVEQFF.